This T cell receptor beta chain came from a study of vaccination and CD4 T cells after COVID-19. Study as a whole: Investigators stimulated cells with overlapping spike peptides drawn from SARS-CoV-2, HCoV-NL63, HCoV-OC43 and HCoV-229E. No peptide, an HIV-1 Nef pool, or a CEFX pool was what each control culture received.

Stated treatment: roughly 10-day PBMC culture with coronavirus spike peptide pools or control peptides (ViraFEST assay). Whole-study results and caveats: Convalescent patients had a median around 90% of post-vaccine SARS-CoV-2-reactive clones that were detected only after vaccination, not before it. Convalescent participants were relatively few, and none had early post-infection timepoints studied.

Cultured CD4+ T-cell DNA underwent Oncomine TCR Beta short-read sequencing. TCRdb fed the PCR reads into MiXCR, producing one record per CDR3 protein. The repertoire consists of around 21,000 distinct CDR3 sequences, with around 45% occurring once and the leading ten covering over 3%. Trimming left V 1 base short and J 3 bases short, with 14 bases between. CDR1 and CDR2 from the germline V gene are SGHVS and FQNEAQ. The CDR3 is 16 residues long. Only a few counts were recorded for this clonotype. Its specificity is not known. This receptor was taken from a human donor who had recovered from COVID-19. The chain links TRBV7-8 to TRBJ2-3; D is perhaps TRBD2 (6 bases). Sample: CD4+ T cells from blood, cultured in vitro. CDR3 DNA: TGTGCCAGCAGCTTAGGGCCAGCGGGTAGAACAGATACGCAGTATTTT. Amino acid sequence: CASSLGPAGRTDTQYF.